One and the same sample provided the 10 T cell receptor beta chains below, sequenced in a study of T cells expressing NK-cell markers. TCRdb reprocessed the 5' RACE reads, with one entry per CDR3 protein and no DNA. There are about 260,000 distinct CDR3 sequences in the sample, with 0.39% held by the top ten. The specimen was blood T cells: a sorted CD56 or NKG2C T cell subset, CD4+ or CD8+ T cells, or bulk PBMC T cells (not recorded which). The receptors stem from a man between 18 and 35 years old in good health.

The chain carries TRBV20-1 and TRBJ1-2; TCRdb selects TRBD1, and the lack of DNA leaves this call unchecked. This CDR3 comprises 14 residues. Germline assignment: CDR1 DFQATT and CDR2 SNEGSKA (reference sequence). The CDR3: CSTYRDRGRDGYTF.

The J gene is TRBJ1-1, the V gene TRBV2; TCRdb proposes TRBD1, but this gene call is untestable without DNA. CDR1 and CDR2 (germline): SNHLY, FYNNEI. The CDR3 totals 12 residues. The CDR3 here is CASSEGGAVAFF.

V is TRBV20-1 and J is TRBJ2-2; without DNA, the TCRdb call of TRBD1 cannot be checked. The CDR3 covers 15 residues. Germline V gene data show CDR1 as DFQATT and CDR2 as SNEGSKA (reference sequence). CDR3 amino acids: CSASRGPHDTGELFF.

The V call is TRBV29-1, the J call TRBJ2-5; TCRdb's assignment of TRBD1 cannot be checked, as there is no DNA. This CDR3 is built from 14 residues. The V gene's germline CDR1 is SQVTM and CDR2 ANQGSEA. The CDR3 spells CSASGQGFVETQYF. The entire variable domain, with the rest obtained from reference TRBV29-1 and TRBJ2-5, is as follows: SAVISQKPSRDICQRGTSLTIQCQVDSQVTMMFWYRQQPGQSLTLIATANQGSEATYESGFVIDKFPISRPNLTFSTLTVSNMSPEDSSIYLCSASGQGFVETQYFGPGTRLLVL.

J is TRBJ2-3 and V is TRBV29-1; absent DNA, TCRdb's TRBD1 call cannot be checked. Germline V gives CDR1 SQVTM, CDR2 ANQGSEA. The CDR3 is 12 residues long. The CDR3 is CSVADSIDTQYF.

The V and J genes are TRBV12-3 or TRBV12-4 and TRBJ2-5; with no DNA, the TCRdb D assignment of TRBD1 cannot be verified. The CDR3 runs 14 residues. CDR3 in amino acids: CASSYRDIQETQYF.

The V call is TRBV29-1, the J call TRBJ2-1; as DNA is missing, the TRBD2 call by TCRdb cannot be tested. The germline V gene encodes CDR1 SQVTM and CDR2 ANQGSEA. The CDR3 covers 14 residues. CDR3 protein: CSVERSVSGRYEFF.

The chain joins TRBV12-3 or TRBV12-4 to TRBJ2-4. This CDR3 spans 14 amino acids. Here the CDR3 reads CASSLGASKNIQYF.

The chain uses TRBV29-1 and TRBJ2-5. Germline CDR1 SQVTM, CDR2 ANQGSEA. The CDR3 has 11 residues. The CDR3 sequence: CSSVGQETQYF.

The rearrangement joins TRBV6-5 to TRBJ2-5; TCRdb names TRBD1, which stays unverified in the absence of DNA. The length of the CDR3 is 14 residues. Germline V lookup: CDR1 MNHEY, CDR2 SVGAGI. This CDR3 reads CASSYRGPGEAQYF.